This T cell receptor beta chain is drawn from a study of shared clonotypes between healthy human individuals. Study information: There were three CD4 naive, three CD4 memory, two CD8 naive and one CD8 memory plates per donor.

Running of the assay took place at deep level. Produced via immunoSEQ multiplex PCR; TCRdb's table is partial and in-frame only. The sample contains some 630,000 clones, roughly 78% of which appear only once. Germline values: CDR1 MDHEN, CDR2 SYDVKM. The CDR3 contains 13 residues. V trimming: 6 bases; J trimming: 13 bases; junction bases outside the gene matches: 12. Points on this clone: The antigen is not known.

Whole-study findings and limits: Across subsets, estimated richness was generally greater for naive than for memory populations.

The V call is TRBV28, the J call TRBJ2-1; TRBD2 matches at 7 bases. This TCR derives from a woman aged 30 to 39 in good health. Sequencing used memory CD4+ T cells sorted from blood. Sample subset: CD45RA-negative fraction. CDR3 region: CASSTIAGTTQFF. The CDR3 nucleotides read TGTGCCAGCAGCACTATCGCCGGGACTACACAGTTCTTC.